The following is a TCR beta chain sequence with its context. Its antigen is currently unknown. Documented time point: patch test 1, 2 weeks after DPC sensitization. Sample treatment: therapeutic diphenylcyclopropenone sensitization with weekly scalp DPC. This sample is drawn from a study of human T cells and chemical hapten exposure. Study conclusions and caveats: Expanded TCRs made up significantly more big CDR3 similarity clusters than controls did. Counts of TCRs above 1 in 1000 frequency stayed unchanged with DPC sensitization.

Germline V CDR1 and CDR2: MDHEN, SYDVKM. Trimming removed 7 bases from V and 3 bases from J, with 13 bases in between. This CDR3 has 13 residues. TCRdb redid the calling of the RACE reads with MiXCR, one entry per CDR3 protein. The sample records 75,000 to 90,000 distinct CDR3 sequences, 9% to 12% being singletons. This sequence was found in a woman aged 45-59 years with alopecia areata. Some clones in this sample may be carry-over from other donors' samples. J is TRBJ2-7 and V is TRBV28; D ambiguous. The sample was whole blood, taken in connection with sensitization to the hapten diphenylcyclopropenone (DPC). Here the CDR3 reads CASTRPGHYEQYF. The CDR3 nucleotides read TGTGCCAGCACCCGCCCCGGGCACTACGAGCAGTACTTC.